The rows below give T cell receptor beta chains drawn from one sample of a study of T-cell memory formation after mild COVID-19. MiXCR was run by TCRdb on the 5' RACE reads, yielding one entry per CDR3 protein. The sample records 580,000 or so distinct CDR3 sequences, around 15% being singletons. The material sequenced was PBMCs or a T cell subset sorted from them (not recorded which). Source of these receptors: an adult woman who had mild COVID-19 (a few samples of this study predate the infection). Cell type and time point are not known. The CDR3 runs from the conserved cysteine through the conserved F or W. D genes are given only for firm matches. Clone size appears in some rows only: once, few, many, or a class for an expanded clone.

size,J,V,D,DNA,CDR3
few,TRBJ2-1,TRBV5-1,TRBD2,TGCGCCAGCAGCCCCATAGCGGGGGGGCCGCAAGAGCAGTTCTTC,CASSPIAGGPQEQFF
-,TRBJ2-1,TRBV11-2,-,TGTGCCAGCAGCTTCGACGCTTCCCGGGATGAGCAGTTCTTC,CASSFDASRDEQFF
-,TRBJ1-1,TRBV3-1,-,TGTGCCAGCAGCCAAGGAGGCCAGATATTCCCTGAAGCTTTCTTT,CASSQGGQIFPEAFF
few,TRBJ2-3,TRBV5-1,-,TGCGCCAGCAGCCCTTGGGCAGGGCCGCCAGATACGCAGTATTTT,CASSPWAGPPDTQYF
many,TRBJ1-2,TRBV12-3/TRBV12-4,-,TGTGCCAGCACCATAGGACAGATCTATGGCTACACCTTC,CASTIGQIYGYTF
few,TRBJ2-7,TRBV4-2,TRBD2,TGTGCCAGCAGCAATGGACTAGCGGGCGAGTCCTACGAGCAGTACTTC,CASSNGLAGESYEQYF
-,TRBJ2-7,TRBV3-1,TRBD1,TGTGCCAGCAGCTCGAAGAGGGGGCGCGTGTTCTACGAGCAGTACTTC,CASSSKRGRVFYEQYF
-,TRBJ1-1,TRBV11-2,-,TGTGCCAGCAGCCATGCTGCTCAGGGGAACACTGAAGCTTTCTTT,CASSHAAQGNTEAFF
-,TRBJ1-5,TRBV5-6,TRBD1,TGTGCCAGCAGGTCGACAGGGGGCAGCAATCAGCCCCAGCATTTT,CASRSTGGSNQPQHF
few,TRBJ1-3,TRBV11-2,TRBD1,TGTGCCAGCAGCCTCGACAGGGCAAAGGGAAACACCATATATTTT,CASSLDRAKGNTIYF
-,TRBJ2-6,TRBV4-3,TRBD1,TGCGCCAGCAGCCAAACCGGACAGGCCGTCTCTGGGGCCAACGTCCTGACTTTC,CASSQTGQAVSGANVLTF
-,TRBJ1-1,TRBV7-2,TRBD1,TGTGCCAGCAGCTTAGAATTGGGACAGGGGGGCACTGAAGCTTTCTTT,CASSLELGQGGTEAFF
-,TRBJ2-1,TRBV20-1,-,TGCAGTGCTAGAGATTTGAGTAGAGCGGGCTCCTACAATGAGCAGTTCTTC,CSARDLSRAGSYNEQFF
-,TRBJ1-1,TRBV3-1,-,TGTGCCAGCAGCCAAGCGGGAGTAGAAGCTTTCTTT,CASSQAGVEAFF
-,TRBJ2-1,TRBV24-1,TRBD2,TGTGCCACCAGTGAGCCCGGGACTAGCGGGAGCAATGAGCAGTTCTTC,CATSEPGTSGSNEQFF
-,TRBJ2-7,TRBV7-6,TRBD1,TGTGCCAGCAGCCCAGACAGGGCTATCAACGAGCAGTACTTC,CASSPDRAINEQYF
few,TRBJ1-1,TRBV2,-,TGTGCCAGCAGTGAAGTGAGACAGGCAAACACTGAAGCTTTCTTT,CASSEVRQANTEAFF
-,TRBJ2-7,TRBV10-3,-,TGTGCCATCAGTGATGCGGGATACGAGCAGTACTTC,CAISDAGYEQYF
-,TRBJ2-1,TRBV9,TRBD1,TGTGCCAGCAGCGTGGGGACAGGGGAATACTATGAGCAGTTCTTC,CASSVGTGEYYEQFF
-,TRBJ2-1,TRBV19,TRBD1,TGTGCCAGTAGTACCCCTTTGGGGACAGGGAACAATGAGCAGTTCTTC,CASSTPLGTGNNEQFF
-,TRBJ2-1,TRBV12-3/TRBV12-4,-,TGTGCCAGCAGCTTTGACTGGTACGAGCAGTTCTTC,CASSFDWYEQFF
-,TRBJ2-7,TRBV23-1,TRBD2,TGCGCCAGCCGCCTACCTTTAGCGGGGGGGCCAGGGGAGCAGTACTTC,CASRLPLAGGPGEQYF
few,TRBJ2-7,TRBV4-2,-,TGTGCCAGCAGCCAAGACCAGCTTTACGAGCAGTACTTC,CASSQDQLYEQYF
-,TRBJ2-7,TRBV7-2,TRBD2,TGTGCCAGCAGCTTAGTAGCGGGAGGGAGCGAGCAGTACTTC,CASSLVAGGSEQYF
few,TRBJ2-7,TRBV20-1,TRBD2,TGCAGTGCTAGAGGAACCTGGAGTAGCGGGGGGCGCGAGCAGTACTTC,CSARGTWSSGGREQYF
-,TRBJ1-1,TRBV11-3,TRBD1,TGTGCCAGCAGCACCAGGGACAGGGGAGGGGATGAAGCTTTCTTT,CASSTRDRGGDEAFF
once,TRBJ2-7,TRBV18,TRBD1,TGTGCCAGCTCAAAGGACAGGGGAGATTACTACGAGCAGTACTTC,CASSKDRGDYYEQYF
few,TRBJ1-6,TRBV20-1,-,TGCAGTGCTAGAGTTCCATCCATGGCCTATTCACCCCTCCACTTT,CSARVPSMAYSPLHF
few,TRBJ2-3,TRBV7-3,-,TGTGCCAGCAGCTTAGGATCCGGTGCGGGGTCCACAGATACGCAGTATTTT,CASSLGSGAGSTDTQYF
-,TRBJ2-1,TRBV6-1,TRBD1,TGTGCCAGCAGGACAGGGTCGTATGAGCAGTTCTTC,CASRTGSYEQFF
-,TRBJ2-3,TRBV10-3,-,TGTGCCATCGACCGGAACGAGGGTGCAGATACGCAGTATTTT,CAIDRNEGADTQYF
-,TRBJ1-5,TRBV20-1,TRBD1,TGCAGTGCTAGAGATGGGCCGGGACAGCACCAGCATTTT,CSARDGPGQHQHF
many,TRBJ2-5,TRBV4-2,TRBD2,TGTGCCAGCAGCCAGACCAGCGGGGGGAACCAAGAGACCCAGTACTTC,CASSQTSGGNQETQYF
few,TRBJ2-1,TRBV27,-,TGTGCCAGCAGCCAATTGAGCTCCTACAATGAGCAGTTCTTC,CASSQLSSYNEQFF
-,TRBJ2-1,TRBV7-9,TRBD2,TGTGCCAGCAGCTCAGTGGCGGGGGGGCTCTCCTACAATGAGCAGTTCTTC,CASSSVAGGLSYNEQFF
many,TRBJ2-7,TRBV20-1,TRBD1,TGCAGTGCTAGAGGCACAGGGGACTACGAGCAGTACTTC,CSARGTGDYEQYF
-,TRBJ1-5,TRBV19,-,TGTGCCAGTAGTATTCGGGGGGTTGGTCAGCCCCAGCATTTT,CASSIRGVGQPQHF
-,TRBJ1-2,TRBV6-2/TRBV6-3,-,TGTGCCAGCAGTTACTCTAAGGGTATCCGCGATGGCTACACCTTC,CASSYSKGIRDGYTF
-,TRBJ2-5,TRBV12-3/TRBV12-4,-,TGTGCCAGCAGTTTATTCTCCTCCCCAGGGGAGACCCAGTACTTC,CASSLFSSPGETQYF
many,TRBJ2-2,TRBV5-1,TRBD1,TGCGCCAGCAGCTGGGACAGGGGACTCACCGGGGAGCTGTTTTTT,CASSWDRGLTGELFF
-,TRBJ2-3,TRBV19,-,TGTGCCAGTAGTATGGCGCGACCAAAACCTGGAGATACGCAGTATTTT,CASSMARPKPGDTQYF
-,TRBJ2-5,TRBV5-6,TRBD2,TGTGCCAGCCGACTAGCGGGGGTCGGTGAGACCCAGTACTTC,CASRLAGVGETQYF
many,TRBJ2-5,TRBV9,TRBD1,TGTGCCAGCAGCATACGACAGGGGGGCCTACAAGAGACCCAGTACTTC,CASSIRQGGLQETQYF
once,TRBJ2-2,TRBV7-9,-,TGTGCCAGTAGTATTGCTGGGGAAAACACCGGGGAGCTGTTTTTT,CASSIAGENTGELFF